The T cell receptor (beta chain) under discussion was sequenced for a study of cytomegalovirus exposure and HLA in healthy donors. Study observations and caveats: The investigators catalogued 150 to 200 TCR beta chains as cytomegalovirus-associated. What a later analysis reportedly showed was that an Asian-associated ancestry cluster had fewer N-insertions than the approximately 720-donor mean.

With respect to this clone: Its antigen is as yet unknown.

Trimming shortened V by 5 bases and J by 0 bases, and 5 bases separated the two germline ends. The CDR3 spans 13 residues. Germline CDR1 is MNHNS and CDR2 is SASEGT. Researchers ran the PCR with 60 Vbeta and 13 Jbeta primers. Only in-frame clones appear in the TCRdb table, and some are missing; sequencing was by immunoSEQ multiplex PCR. The sample consists of 45,000 to 65,000 clones, about 84% of them appearing once. Donors in the study were healthy people who gave bone marrow. The chain couples TRBV6-1 to TRBJ1-5, with D hard to call. Sequencing was done on a sample of PBMCs. The TCR sequence derives from a man in his thirties or forties in good health and CMV-seronegative. This CDR3 reads CASSQNSNQPQHF. CDR3 nucleotide sequence: TGTGCCAGCAGTCAAAATAGCAATCAGCCCCAGCATTTT.